A single sample gave rise to the 21 T cell receptor beta chains below, sequenced in a study of OX40 agonist ivuxolimab in advanced cancers. The library was prepared using the immunoSEQ multiplex PCR assay. Here the immuneACCESS table is served through TCRdb, limited to in-frame sequences with V and J called. Missing clones are a known gap in these copies; in checked studies unresolved V genes cover under half, and the rest lacks a known reason. The sample table lists tens of thousands of clones, 90% of them with a count of one. The biggest ten clones account for more than 1.5% of the sample. This material consisted of CD4+ or CD8+ T cells sorted from blood, taken in a trial of the OX40 agonist ivuxolimab. Receptors were obtained from an adult with an advanced solid tumor such as melanoma, head and neck, liver or kidney cancer.

The sample holds one count of this clone. This chain links TRBV4-2 with TRBJ2-7; D is unclear. CDR1 is LGHNA and CDR2 is YNFKEQ in the germline V gene. This CDR3 contains 14 residues. The germline V and J ends were trimmed by 0 bases and 6 bases, with 12 bases remaining between them. Here the CDR3 DNA reads TGTGCCAGCAGCCAAGATTCTGAAGGGCGCGAGCAGTACTTC. It specifies CASSQDSEGREQYF.

The V call is TRBV27, the J call TRBJ1-2; D is uncertain. CDR1 is MNHEY, CDR2 SMNVEV, per germline (reference sequence). Deletions cut 2 bases from V and 5 bases from J, with 12 bases between. The CDR3 runs 14 residues. CDR3 nucleotides: TGTGCCAGCAGTTTAGGACTTGGGCCATATGGCTACACCTTC. Translating it yields CASSLGLGPYGYTF.

The chain links TRBV10-3 to TRBJ2-7, with 11 bases that match TRBD2. V lost 3 bases and J lost 5; bases outside the gene matches: 9. Germline CDR1 and CDR2: ENHRY and SYGVKD. The CDR3 has 16 amino acids. Written as DNA, the CDR3 is TGTGCCATCAGTGACTTTACTAGCGGGAGTACCCACGAGCAGTACTTC. Protein sequence: CAISDFTSGSTHEQYF.

This clone occurred once. The chain recombines TRBV5-5 with TRBJ1-3; no definite D call. The CDR3 runs to 13 residues. V dropped 4 bases and J dropped 4 bases, with 9 bases sitting between them. The germline V gene has CDR1 SGHKS and CDR2 YYEKEE (reference sequence). In DNA, the CDR3 is TGTGCCAGCAGCCCCGTGGCGGGAAACACCATATATTTT. This translates into CASSPVAGNTIYF.

This chain joins TRBV29-1 and TRBJ1-2; 7 bases align to TRBD1. J lost 5 bases, V lost 4 bases, and 7 bases had no gene match. This CDR3 has 13 residues. The germline V gene encodes CDR1 SQVTM and CDR2 ANQGSEA. The CDR3 loop is CSVGGQQGYGYTF. Here the CDR3 DNA reads TGCAGCGTTGGGGGGCAACAGGGGTATGGCTACACCTTC. Filled out from reference TRBV29-1 and TRBJ1-2, the complete variable domain reads SAVISQKPSRDICQRGTSLTIQCQVDSQVTMMFWYRQQPGQSLTLIATANQGSEATYESGFVIDKFPISRPNLTFSTLTVSNMSPEDSSIYLCSVGGQQGYGYTFGSGTRLTVV.

This clone was picked up a small number of times. The chain carries TRBV5-1 and TRBJ2-2; 8 bases line up with TRBD1. The J segment lost 0 bases and the V segment lost 4 bases, leaving 2 bases of the junction unmatched. The CDR3 contains 15 residues. Germline V gene sequence: CDR1 SGHRS, CDR2 YFSETQ. This chain's CDR3 is CASSETGANTGELFF. The DNA of the CDR3 is TGCGCCAGCAGCGAGACAGGGGCGAACACCGGGGAGCTGTTTTTT.

V usage is TRBV7-2 and J usage is TRBJ2-7, with D perhaps TRBD2 (6 bases). The CDR3 length is 16 residues. Germline V gene sequence: CDR1 SGHTA, CDR2 FQGNSA. The V end was cut by 1 base, the J end by 2 bases, with 15 bases between. DNA of the CDR3: TGTGCCAGCAGCTTAGTGGGGCGGGGCCTCGCCTACGAGCAGTACTTC. Its translation: CASSLVGRGLAYEQYF.

This clone has a single count. The chain uses TRBV7-2 and TRBJ1-1; D gene uncertain. V was cut by 1 base and J by 3 bases, with 9 bases left in between. The germline CDR1 and CDR2 sequences are SGHTA and FQGNSA. This CDR3 spans 14 amino acids. The CDR3: CASSLVWRDTEAFF. The DNA of the CDR3 is TGTGCCAGCAGCTTAGTTTGGAGGGACACTGAAGCTTTCTTT.

For this clone: The junction departs from germline at one end; a sequencing error may be responsible. The chain recombines TRBV4-1 with TRBJ2-3; 10 bases are a match to TRBD2. The CDR3 is made up of 15 amino acids. Germline V gene sequence: CDR1 MGHRA, CDR2 YSYEKL. The DNA of the CDR3 is TGCGCCAGCAGACAAGCGGGGGGGCGCACAGATACGCAGTATTTT. This translates into CASRQAGGRTDTQYF.

V gene TRBV7-2 combines with J gene TRBJ2-7; a possible D gene is TRBD1 (6 bases). The CDR3 is 15 residues long. V dropped 5 bases and J dropped 0 bases, with 14 bases sitting between them. From germline, CDR1 is SGHTA and CDR2 FQGNSA. The CDR3 DNA is TGTGCCAGCAGCCCCGACAGGAGGAGCTCCTACGAGCAGTACTTC. Its translation is CASSPDRRSSYEQYF.

This chain connects TRBV11-2 to TRBJ2-5; 9 nucleotides line up with TRBD2. Germline values: CDR1 SGHAT, CDR2 FQNNGV. This CDR3 is 16 amino acids long. V was clipped by 1 base and J by 1 base; unmatched bases: 4. The CDR3 here is CASSLGAGGVQETQYF. The CDR3 DNA sequence: TGTGCCAGCAGCTTAGGAGCGGGGGGCGTCCAAGAGACCCAGTACTTC.

The sample holds a few counts of this clone. The chain has TRBV19 and TRBJ1-2; D remains ambiguous. The germline V gene has CDR1 LNHDA and CDR2 SQIVND (reference sequence). The CDR3 has 15 amino acids. The V and J ends lost 0 bases and 3 bases respectively, with 11 bases between them. The CDR3 DNA is TGTGCCAGTAGTATAGATCTATGGGCAGACTATGGCTACACCTTC. This codes for CASSIDLWADYGYTF.

The V call is TRBV6-1, the J call TRBJ2-7, with unresolved D. Looked up from germline, CDR1 is MNHNS and CDR2 is SASEGT. With 2 bases removed from V and 3 bases from J, the gap between germline ends came to 5 bases. The CDR3 spans 12 residues. The CDR3 DNA reads as TGTGCCAGCAGTGAACCCGGCTACGAGCAGTACTTC. Translating gives CASSEPGYEQYF.

The genes are TRBV7-2 and TRBJ2-7; no clear D. CDR3 length: 19 residues. Looked up from germline, CDR1 is SGHTA and CDR2 is FQGNSA. V was trimmed by 1 base and J by 5 bases, leaving 27 bases between them. CDR3 amino acids: CASSLVLSSVIKVIDEQYF. Written as DNA, the CDR3 is TGTGCCAGCAGCTTAGTCCTAAGCAGCGTCATAAAAGTGATCGACGAGCAGTACTTC.

The chain uses TRBV11-3 and TRBJ2-3; D gene unclear. Germline V gene data show CDR1 as SGHNT and CDR2 as YENEEA. The V end lost 5 bases, the J end lost 6 bases, and 12 bases lay between the germline ends. This CDR3 is built from 13 residues. CDR3 region: CASSPQNTDTQYF. CDR3 coding DNA: TGTGCCAGCAGCCCGCAGAATACTGATACGCAGTATTTT.

V and J are TRBV27 and TRBJ1-2; no clear D. Trimming shortened V by 0 bases and J by 13 bases, and 15 bases separated the two germline ends. The CDR3 loop spans 13 amino acids. From germline, CDR1 is MNHEY and CDR2 SMNVEV (reference sequence). DNA for the CDR3: TGTGCCAGCAGTTTATCCAATGGGCAAAAAGGCACCTTC. Encoded protein: CASSLSNGQKGTF.

The rearrangement links TRBV28 to TRBJ2-1; D is possibly TRBD2 (6 bases). In germline, CDR1 is MDHEN, CDR2 SYDVKM. CDR3 length equals 20 residues. V gave up 4 bases and J gave up 1 base, with 26 bases separating them. The chain's CDR3 is CASSSPRGIPGIRSYNEQFF. The CDR3 DNA is TGTGCCAGCAGTTCCCCTCGGGGGATTCCGGGCATTAGGTCCTACAATGAGCAGTTCTTC.

This chain connects TRBV11-3 to TRBJ2-1; 11 nucleotides agree with TRBD2. There are 15 residues in the CDR3. Germline V gives CDR1 SGHNT, CDR2 YENEEA. V trimming: 6 bases; J trimming: 5 bases; junction bases outside the gene matches: 6. CDR3 nucleotides: TGTGCCAGCAGATTACTAGCGGGGGTTCACAATGAGCAGTTCTTC. It yields the protein CASRLLAGVHNEQFF.

V gene TRBV5-5 combines with J gene TRBJ1-1; D gene ambiguous. The germline gives CDR1 SGHKS, CDR2 YYEKEE (reference sequence). The CDR3 contains 15 residues. Between the trimmed V and J ends, which lost 1 base and 8 bases, there was a span of 18 bases. The CDR3 loop reads CASSLLGLMGPEAFF. The CDR3 DNA reads TGTGCCAGCAGCTTGCTTGGGCTAATGGGCCCCGAAGCTTTCTTT.

This clone has just one count. This chain uses TRBV5-1 with TRBJ2-2; 9 bases agree with TRBD1. V lost 4 bases to trimming and J lost 7 bases; unmatched junction nucleotides: 11. Germline-derived CDR1 and CDR2 are SGHRS and YFSETQ. This CDR3 spans 16 amino acids. CDR3 in amino acids: CASSDTGGVVLGELFF. CDR3 in DNA: TGCGCCAGCAGCGATACAGGGGGCGTCGTACTCGGGGAGCTGTTTTTT.

The chain combines TRBV18 with TRBJ2-3; 9 bases line up with TRBD2. This CDR3 has 21 residues. Germline values: CDR1 KGHSH, CDR2 LQKENI. V lost 2 bases and J lost 4; bases outside the gene matches: 22. CDR3 amino acids: CASSPDAAGGPVSTSADTQYF. The CDR3 nucleotides read TGTGCCAGCTCACCAGACGCGGCGGGAGGGCCTGTGTCGACGAGCGCAGATACGCAGTATTTT. The full variable domain, completed using reference TRBV18 and TRBJ2-3, is NAGVMQNPRHLVRRRGQEARLRCSPMKGHSHVYWYRQLPEEGLKFMVYLQKENIIDESGMPKERFSAEFPKEGPSILRIQQVVRGDSAAYFCASSPDAAGGPVSTSADTQYFGPGTRLTVL.